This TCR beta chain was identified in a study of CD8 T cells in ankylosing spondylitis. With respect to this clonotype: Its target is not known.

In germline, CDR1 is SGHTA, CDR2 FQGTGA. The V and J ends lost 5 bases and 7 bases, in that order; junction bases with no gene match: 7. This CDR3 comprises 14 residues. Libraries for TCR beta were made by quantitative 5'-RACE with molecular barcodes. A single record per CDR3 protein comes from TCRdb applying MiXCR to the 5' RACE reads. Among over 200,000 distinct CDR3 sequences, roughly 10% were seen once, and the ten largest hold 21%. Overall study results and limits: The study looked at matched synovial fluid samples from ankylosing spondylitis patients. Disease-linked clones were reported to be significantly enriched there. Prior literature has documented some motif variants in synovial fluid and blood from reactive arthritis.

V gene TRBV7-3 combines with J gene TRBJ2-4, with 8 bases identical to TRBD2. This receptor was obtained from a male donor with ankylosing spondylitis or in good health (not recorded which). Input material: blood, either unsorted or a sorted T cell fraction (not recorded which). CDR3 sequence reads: CASSPGGPGNIQYF. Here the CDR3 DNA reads TGTGCCAGCAGCCCGGGGGGGCCGGGGAACATTCAGTACTTC.